This entry concerns a single T cell receptor (beta chain). Its target is unknown. Random hexamers were used to reverse transcribe the RNA input (about 0.5 to 1 ug). The method of amplification for TCR beta CDR3 was immunoSEQ multiplex PCR, covering 54 Vbeta and 13 Jbeta. Using its own MiXCR run on the immunoSEQ multiplex PCR reads, TCRdb lists one record per CDR3 protein. The sample shows tens of thousands of distinct CDR3 sequences, roughly 94% of them seen only once. The data are from a study of CD8 T cells in Susac syndrome. The wider study: Sequencing included Susac syndrome patients, 5 or 6 of them with active disease and roughly eight in remission. Study-wide findings and caveats: In total CD8+ repertoires, more than 15 Susac-specific public clones were found, and several in CD8+ TEMRA repertoires.

Germline V lookup: CDR1 MNHEY, CDR2 SVGAGI. The CDR3 runs to 16 residues. V was trimmed by 3 bases and J by 0 bases, leaving 15 bases between them. CD8+ and CD4+ T cells from blood underwent TCR beta sequencing. The genes are TRBV6-5 and TRBJ2-7; a weak D match, TRBD1 (6 bases). Sequenced input: CD8+ T cells from PBMCs. This TCR derives from a human donor with Susac syndrome. CDR3 loop: CASSYRGTHPSYEQYF. The CDR3 DNA reads as TGTGCCAGCAGTTATAGGGGGACCCACCCCTCCTACGAGCAGTACTTC.